The sequence of this T cell receptor (beta chain) was determined in a study of regulatory T cells in long-lasting Graves disease. Through Arm-PCR of CDR3 regions and iRepertoire HTBI primers, TCR beta libraries were built. One entry per CDR3 protein, called by TCRdb with MiXCR from the multiplex PCR reads. The sample comprises approximately 300,000 distinct CDR3 sequences, about 18% of which are singletons, and around 37% rests with the top ten. Study observations and caveats: Sampling was limited to peripheral blood rather than thyroid tissue. Persistent disease showed a preference for TRBV28, TRBJ1-2 and TRBJ2-5.

Time point noted: newly diagnosed GD, antithyroid drugs for less than 3 months. RNA from PBMCs was the source of the TCR library. The EDTA tubes were filled with around 9.2 milliliters of drawn peripheral blood. With 4 bases clipped from V and 4 bases from J, the junction kept 9 bases outside the gene matches. The CDR3 is 15 residues long. Per germline, CDR1 LGHNT and CDR2 FRNRAP. This clonotype has ten or more counts. The antigen is not known. This TCR came from a female donor with Graves disease. The material was peripheral blood mononuclear cells (PBMCs), obtained at new diagnosis, from a patient treated with antithyroid drugs. The genes are TRBV12-5 and TRBJ1-1; 7 nucleotides align to TRBD1. In nucleotides, the CDR3 is TGTGCTAGTGGTTGGGGGTCTGACAGGGCCACTGAAGCTTTCTTT. This gives the protein CASGWGSDRATEAFF.